The sequence of this T cell receptor (beta chain) was determined in a study of human T cells and chemical hapten exposure. Study context: Patch testing placed 0.01% DPC on the upper back, with readings at 6 days. The patient population, which was mostly female, had alopecia areata, totalis or universalis.

TCRdb recomputed calls from the RACE reads with MiXCR, one row per CDR3 protein. The table shows around 200,000 distinct CDR3 sequences, with under 35% occurring only once. Documented time point: pre-sensitization, week 0. Treatment noted: therapeutic diphenylcyclopropenone sensitization with weekly scalp DPC. This clonotype was observed a few times. This clonotype originated in a woman aged 25-40 years with alopecia areata. Some clones in this sample may be carry-over from other donors' samples. Sequencing used whole blood, obtained in connection with sensitization to the hapten diphenylcyclopropenone (DPC).

The CDR3, as DNA: TGCAGTGCTAGAGACCCCGGGACTAGTCCCGATGAGCAGTTCTTC. Translating gives CSARDPGTSPDEQFF. This rearrangement joins TRBV20-1 to TRBJ2-1; 8 bases map to TRBD2. Germline CDR1 DFQATT, CDR2 SNEGSKA (reference sequence). The CDR3 totals 15 residues. The V segment lost 0 bases and the J segment 8 bases; nucleotides outside the gene matches: 9.